This T cell receptor beta chain was captured in a study of CD8 T cells in ankylosing spondylitis. Study conclusions and caveats: According to the report, clones linked to the disease were significantly enriched in matched synovial fluid samples taken from ankylosing spondylitis patients. Some motif variants were previously reported in reactive arthritis synovial fluid and blood. Ankylosing spondylitis blood appeared to be characterized by a TCR beta motif of under 10 highly homologous variants.

This CDR3 contains 16 residues. Per germline, CDR1 SGHNT and CDR2 YENEEA. Trimming cost V 5 bases and J 1 base, with 16 bases left between them. Details on this clonotype: Antigen specificity is unknown.

In making TCR beta libraries, quantitative 5'-RACE with molecular barcodes was used. From the 5' RACE reads, TCRdb called clonotypes with MiXCR, one entry per CDR3 protein. The sample holds some 400,000 distinct CDR3 sequences; about 20% are singletons and the top ten take about 16%. The chain carries TRBV11-3 and TRBJ2-3; D is possibly TRBD1 or TRBD2 (5 bases each). Input material: blood, either unsorted or a sorted T cell fraction (not recorded which). The TCR sequence derives from a male donor with ankylosing spondylitis. The CDR3 nucleotides read TGTGCCAGCAGCCCTCGGGGCCCCACAGGCACAGATACGCAGTATTTT. It translates to CASSPRGPTGTDTQYF.